These T cell receptor beta chains were read from a single sample in a study of identical twins. TCRdb itself ran the 5' RACE reads through MiXCR, one entry per CDR3 protein. The sample lists 200,000 or so distinct CDR3 sequences; around a sixth were seen once. This sample also belongs to another study, concerning T cells expressing NK-cell markers.

Sample: CD8+ T cells sorted from blood. These receptors all come from a woman younger than 35 in good health. Each CDR3 is given with its conserved first and last residue. A D gene is named only where the DNA matches it firmly. Clone size is not always given. Where it is, it says once, few, many or a class for expanded clones.

TRBD1	TRBV6-1	few	TRBJ1-2	CASSTGQGAPNYGYTF	TGTGCCAGCAGTACGGGACAGGGGGCGCCGAACTATGGCTACACCTTC
-	TRBV29-1	-	TRBJ2-1	CSVLTEGDRSYNEQFF	TGCAGCGTTCTTACAGAGGGCGATCGTTCCTACAATGAGCAGTTCTTC
TRBD1	TRBV12-3/TRBV12-4	few	TRBJ2-3	CASNPGQGFSRTDTQYF	TGTGCCAGCAATCCGGGACAGGGGTTTTCTCGCACAGATACGCAGTATTTT
-	TRBV2	-	TRBJ2-7	CASMILIGYEQYF	TGTGCCAGTATGATCCTAATAGGTTACGAGCAGTACTTC
-	TRBV29-1	-	TRBJ1-2	CSVAAKYGYTF	TGCAGCGTGGCAGCAAAGTATGGCTACACCTTC
TRBD2	TRBV3-1	few	TRBJ2-5	CASSQPEGTSGETQYF	TGTGCCAGCAGCCAACCCGAGGGAACTAGCGGTGAGACCCAGTACTTC
TRBD1	TRBV5-6	-	TRBJ2-7	CASRSLTGAYEQYF	TGTGCCAGCAGATCTCTGACAGGGGCCTACGAGCAGTACTTC
-	TRBV2	-	TRBJ2-7	CASTDRSYEQYF	TGTGCCAGCACCGACAGAAGCTACGAGCAGTACTTC
-	TRBV27	-	TRBJ2-7	CASGRNEQYF	TGTGCCAGCGGGAGAAACGAGCAGTACTTC
-	TRBV20-1	-	TRBJ1-2	CSARDLLYWERGSGYTF	TGCAGTGCTAGAGATCTACTTTATTGGGAGCGCGGAAGTGGCTACACCTTC
TRBD2	TRBV15	-	TRBJ2-7	CATSNRRTSGNSYEQYF	TGTGCCACCAGCAACCGACGGACTAGCGGAAACTCCTACGAGCAGTACTTC
-	TRBV6-5	few	TRBJ1-1	CASSHPSRSDTEAFF	TGTGCCAGCAGTCACCCTTCCCGTTCGGACACTGAAGCTTTCTTT
-	TRBV11-1	few	TRBJ2-7	CASSFSGLVNEQYF	TGTGCCAGCAGCTTTTCAGGGTTGGTCAACGAGCAGTACTTC
-	TRBV7-2	-	TRBJ2-7	CASSLGFSSYGQYF	TGTGCCAGCAGCTTAGGCTTTAGCTCCTACGGGCAGTACTTC
-	TRBV6-1	few	TRBJ2-6	CATGVGTGANVLTF	TGTGCCACGGGCGTTGGGACTGGGGCCAACGTCCTGACTTTC
-	TRBV12-3/TRBV12-4	few	TRBJ2-5	CASSGGAWQETQYF	TGTGCCAGCAGTGGCGGAGCTTGGCAAGAGACCCAGTACTTC
-	TRBV12-3/TRBV12-4	-	TRBJ2-1	CASSLSWNEQFF	TGTGCCAGCAGTTTAAGTTGGAATGAGCAGTTCTTC
TRBD2	TRBV10-1	-	TRBJ2-1	CASSGGTSLTDEQFF	TGCGCCAGCAGTGGGGGGACTAGCTTGACCGATGAGCAGTTCTTC
-	TRBV27	-	TRBJ2-3	CASSFLGGSTDTQYF	TGTGCCAGCAGTTTCCTTGGCGGTAGCACAGATACGCAGTATTTT
-	TRBV20-1	-	TRBJ2-3	CSARELGYSTDTQYF	TGCAGTGCTAGAGAACTGGGCTATAGCACAGATACGCAGTATTTT
-	TRBV6-5	-	TRBJ1-1	CASSYPQENTEAFF	TGTGCCAGCAGTTACCCCCAGGAGAACACTGAAGCTTTCTTT
-	TRBV20-1	-	TRBJ2-1	CSAKLVSNEQFF	TGCAGTGCTAAACTAGTTTCCAATGAGCAGTTCTTC
-	TRBV12-3/TRBV12-4	-	TRBJ1-1	CASSYGGSVTEAFF	TGTGCCAGCAGTTATGGAGGTTCGGTTACTGAAGCTTTCTTT
-	TRBV6-1	few	TRBJ2-1	CASPKGGGQNNEQFF	TGTGCCAGCCCCAAGGGTGGGGGACAAAACAATGAGCAGTTCTTC
TRBD1	TRBV7-9	few	TRBJ1-2	CASSGGQDYGYTF	TGTGCCAGCAGCGGGGGACAGGATTATGGCTACACCTTC
-	TRBV27	-	TRBJ2-5	CASSMMASERETQYF	TGTGCCAGCTCCATGATGGCTAGCGAGAGGGAGACCCAGTACTTC
-	TRBV7-9	few	TRBJ2-1	CASNGNEQFF	TGTGCCAGCAACGGTAATGAGCAGTTCTTC
-	TRBV10-3	-	TRBJ2-3	CAVDTSTDTQYF	TGTGCCGTGGATACTAGCACAGATACGCAGTATTTT
TRBD2	TRBV10-3	few	TRBJ2-1	CAISVLILAGGRNEQFF	TGTGCCATCAGTGTTCTTATCCTAGCGGGAGGGCGAAATGAGCAGTTCTTC
-	TRBV6-2/TRBV6-3	few	TRBJ1-2	CASSYGIENGYTF	TGTGCCAGCAGTTACGGGATCGAGAATGGCTACACCTTC
-	TRBV5-1	-	TRBJ2-6	CASSLETARTGANVLTF	TGCGCCAGCAGCTTGGAGACAGCCCGTACCGGGGCCAACGTCCTGACTTTC
-	TRBV6-1	few	TRBJ1-5	CASRPQGRNQPQHF	TGTGCCAGCAGACCTCAGGGTCGCAATCAGCCCCAGCATTTT